The rows below give T cell receptor beta chains drawn from one sample of a study of blood T cell repertoires in COVID-19. The table came from immunoSEQ multiplex PCR; TCRdb's copy has only in-frame clones and leaves some out. The sample lists some 300,000 clones; roughly 88% were seen once. The sample comprised peripheral blood. Receptors were obtained from a woman aged 25 to 39 who had recovered from COVID-19. The CDR3 runs from the conserved cysteine through the conserved F or W. The D gene is left open where the match is weak. Expanded clones are given a class, and other clones once, few, many or no size at all.

clone_size | j_call | d_call | v_call | cdr3_aa | cdr3_nt
once | TRBJ2-1 | TRBD2 | TRBV18 | CASSPFGLAGGSYNEQFF | TGTGCCAGCTCACCATTCGGCCTAGCGGGGGGTTCCTACAATGAGCAGTTCTTC
- | TRBJ2-7 | - | TRBV5-4 | CASSPPSGASYEQYF | TGTGCCAGCAGCCCTCCGTCAGGGGCCTCCTACGAGCAGTACTTC
- | TRBJ2-5 | - | TRBV4-2 | CASSPNPGLETQYF | TGTGCCAGCAGCCCCAACCCGGGTTTAGAGACCCAGTACTTC
- | TRBJ1-5 | - | TRBV6-5 | CASRATGNQPQHF | TGTGCCAGCAGGGCCACAGGGAATCAGCCCCAGCATTTT
- | TRBJ1-3 | - | TRBV6-5 | CATTLQVSGNTIYF | TGTGCCACTACACTACAGGTCTCTGGAAACACCATATATTTT
- | TRBJ2-1 | TRBD2 | TRBV24-1 | CATSDLAPGVSGGAVNEQFF | TGTGCCACCAGTGATTTAGCCCCAGGGGTTAGCGGGGGGGCTGTCAATGAGCAGTTCTTC
once | TRBJ2-7 | TRBD1 | TRBV6-2/TRBV6-3 | CASSQDVGQGISYEQYF | TGTGCCAGCAGTCAGGACGTAGGACAGGGAATTTCCTACGAGCAGTACTTC
few | TRBJ1-2 | TRBD1 | TRBV5-1 | CASSLGQQLYGYTF | TGCGCCAGCAGCCTGGGACAGCAACTCTATGGCTACACCTTC
- | TRBJ2-1 | TRBD2 | TRBV6-5 | CASSSSSGAYNEQFF | TGTGCCAGCAGTTCATCTAGCGGGGCTTACAATGAGCAGTTCTTC
- | TRBJ2-7 | TRBD1 | TRBV5-1 | CASRRDRAKAYEQYF | TGCGCCAGCAGACGGGACAGGGCAAAAGCCTACGAGCAGTACTTC
- | TRBJ2-3 | - | TRBV5-1 | CASSLEQFTDTQYF | TGCGCCAGCAGCTTGGAACAGTTCACAGATACGCAGTATTTT
- | TRBJ2-7 | - | TRBV4-3 | CASSQELTLTLWGHRSYEQYF | TGCGCCAGCAGCCAAGAACTAACACTAACATTGTGGGGACACCGTTCCTATGAGCAGTACTTC
- | TRBJ2-2 | TRBD1 | TRBV7-3 | CASSLEDRRSTGELFF | TGTGCCAGCAGCTTAGAGGACAGGCGGAGTACCGGGGAGCTGTTTTTT